The clone carrying this TCR beta chain was recorded many times. The antigen is not known. As for time point: longitudinal time-point 3. Stored at -80 C, 2 million PBMCs were the source of the unsorted libraries. The making of cDNA relied on 5'RACE with 10-nucleotide random UMIs. TCRdb fed the 5' RACE reads into MiXCR, producing one record per CDR3 protein. Among roughly 53,000 distinct CDR3 sequences listed, about 8% were seen once. The sample belongs to a study of neurological immune-mediated disorders. General study points: None of the CDR3 amino acid sequences found in expanded clones was shared across subjects. This suggests that the TCR-beta repertoires were private in all groups. The most TCR clonal expansion was seen in HTLV-1-associated myelopathy, and the least was seen in multiple sclerosis, which fell below healthy controls.

The CDR3 has 17 residues. The germline CDR1 and CDR2 sequences are DFQATT and SNEGSKA (reference sequence). V shed 1 base and J 0 bases; nucleotides not matched to a gene: 8. The sequenced sample was PBMCs. V usage is TRBV20-1 and J usage is TRBJ2-4, with TRBD2 matching 8 bases. This TCR derives from a woman aged 40-49 years in good health. CDR3 coding DNA: TGCAGTGCTAGAGCGGGAGGGTGGACCAGAGCCAAAAACATTCAGTACTTC. Its translation: CSARAGGWTRAKNIQYF.